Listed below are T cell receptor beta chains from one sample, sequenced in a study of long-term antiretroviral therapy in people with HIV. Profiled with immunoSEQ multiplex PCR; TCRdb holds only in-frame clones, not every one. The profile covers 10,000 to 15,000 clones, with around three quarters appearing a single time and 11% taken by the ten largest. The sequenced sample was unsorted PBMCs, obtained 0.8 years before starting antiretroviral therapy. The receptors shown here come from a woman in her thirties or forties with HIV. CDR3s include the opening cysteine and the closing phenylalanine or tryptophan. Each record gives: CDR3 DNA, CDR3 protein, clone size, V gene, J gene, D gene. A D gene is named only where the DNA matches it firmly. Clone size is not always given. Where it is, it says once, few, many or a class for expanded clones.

TGTGCCAGCAGCTTAGTGGCAGGGGGCGCGGGAAACACCATATATTTT	CASSLVAGGAGNTIYF	.	TRBV7-2	TRBJ1-3	TRBD1
TGTGCCAGCAGCCTGTCATTCTGGAGCGGGCCCCAAGAGACCCAGTACTTC	CASSLSFWSGPQETQYF	.	TRBV11-2	TRBJ2-5	.
TGCTCTAGCGGGAGGGCGCGGGAGACCCAGTACTTC	CSSGRARETQYF	.	TRBV2	TRBJ2-5	TRBD2
TGTGCCAGCAGCTTGGCTGGGGGTGGCTACACCTTC	CASSLAGGGYTF	.	TRBV5-4	TRBJ1-2	.
TGTGCCAGTCCAAATAGGGGCACCGGGGAGCTGTTTTTT	CASPNRGTGELFF	few	TRBV6-5	TRBJ2-2	.
TGTGCCAGCAGCTTAGGTAGGGCGGGCGAGCAGTACTTC	CASSLGRAGEQYF	.	TRBV7-2	TRBJ2-7	.
TGTGCCAGCTCGGGTGGTGGGAACACTGAAGCTTTCTTT	CASSGGGNTEAFF	few	TRBV18	TRBJ1-1	.
TGTGCCAGCAGCGTAGGCAGGTTAGGAGGTTATGGCTACACCTTC	CASSVGRLGGYGYTF	.	TRBV9	TRBJ1-2	.
TGTGCCATCAGTCGGACAGTTGGGAACACTGAAGCTTTCTTT	CAISRTVGNTEAFF	.	TRBV10-3	TRBJ1-1	.
TGTGCCAGCAGCTTGGCACTAGCGGGAGGTCACGAGACCCAGTACTTC	CASSLALAGGHETQYF	.	TRBV5-6	TRBJ2-5	TRBD2
TGTGCCAGCAGCTTAGATCAGGTGAACACTGAAGCTTTCTTT	CASSLDQVNTEAFF	once	TRBV11-2	TRBJ1-1	.
TGCGCCAGCAGCTTGGGGGGGGGCAGCCGAGAGACCCAGTACTTC	CASSLGGGSRETQYF	.	TRBV5-1	TRBJ2-5	.
TGCGCCAGCAGCCCTCAGACAGGGGGGACCGGGGAGCTGTTTTTT	CASSPQTGGTGELFF	.	TRBV4-1	TRBJ2-2	TRBD1
TGCGCCAGCAGCTTGAGGGGCGGGAGGGAATACAATGAGCAGTTCTTC	CASSLRGGREYNEQFF	once	TRBV5-1	TRBJ2-1	TRBD2
TGTGCCAGCTCACCAATAGACATAATGGGACAGACGAACTACGAGCAGTACTTC	CASSPIDIMGQTNYEQYF	.	TRBV18	TRBJ2-7	TRBD1
TGTGCCATCAGGGGACAGTCGAACACCGGGGAGCTGTTTTTT	CAIRGQSNTGELFF	.	TRBV10-3	TRBJ2-2	TRBD1
TGTGCCAGCAGCTTAGGGGGGCGGACTGAAGCTTTCTTT	CASSLGGRTEAFF	.	TRBV11-2	TRBJ1-1	.
TGCGCCAGCAGCTTGGACAGGGGGTACAATGAGCAGTTCTTC	CASSLDRGYNEQFF	.	TRBV5-1	TRBJ2-1	TRBD1
TGTGCCATCAGTGAGTCGTTATCGTCAGGGGCGGGAGATCAGCCCCAGCATTTT	CAISESLSSGAGDQPQHF	.	TRBV10-3	TRBJ1-5	.
TGTGCCAGCAGCTTATGGACCCGGGGGTACGATACGCAGTATTTT	CASSLWTRGYDTQYF	.	TRBV5-4	TRBJ2-3	.
TGTGCCAGCAGCCCGACCGGGACAGGCCCCTCTGGGGCCAACGTCCTGACTTTC	CASSPTGTGPSGANVLTF	.	TRBV9	TRBJ2-6	TRBD1
TGTGCCAGCAGCTGGGGAGGTAACACTGAAGCTTTCTTT	CASSWGGNTEAFF	few	TRBV7-3	TRBJ1-1	.
TGTGCCAGCAGGCGGGAGGCAACCTACAATGAGCAGTTCTTC	CASRREATYNEQFF	.	TRBV5-4	TRBJ2-1	TRBD2
TGTGCCTGTCGTTCAGGGGGCGACTATGGCTACACCTTC	CACRSGGDYGYTF	.	TRBV30	TRBJ1-2	TRBD1
TGTGCCAGCAAGGATTACCAAGAGACCCAGTACTTC	CASKDYQETQYF	.	TRBV6-5	TRBJ2-5	.
TGCGCCAGCAGCTCAGGGAGCATAGCTAACTATGGCTACACCTTC	CASSSGSIANYGYTF	.	TRBV5-1	TRBJ1-2	.
TGTGCCAGCCGAGTGTGGGAGGGTCAGCCCCAGCATTTT	CASRVWEGQPQHF	.	TRBV21-1	TRBJ1-5	.
TGTGCCAGCTCACCTCGGGGTAGCGGGACTAGCACAGATACGCAGTATTTT	CASSPRGSGTSTDTQYF	.	TRBV18	TRBJ2-3	TRBD2
TGTGCCAGCAGCTTTAGTTCGGCCTACAATGAGCAGTTCTTC	CASSFSSAYNEQFF	.	TRBV7-9	TRBJ2-1	.
TGTGCCAGTAGTATAGCCCAAGCGGGAGGGTACAATGAGCAGTTCTTC	CASSIAQAGGYNEQFF	.	TRBV19	TRBJ2-1	TRBD2
TGCGCCAGCAGCCAAGATAGAGGAGGGCTTCGCACCGGGGAGCTGTTTTTT	CASSQDRGGLRTGELFF	.	TRBV4-1	TRBJ2-2	.
TGCGCCAGCAGCTTGGAGGGGAGTTCGAACGAGCAGTACTTC	CASSLEGSSNEQYF	.	TRBV5-1	TRBJ2-7	.
TGCAGCGATCCGGGGGGCGGGAGGACCGGTGAGCAGTTCTTC	CSDPGGGRTGEQFF	.	TRBV29-1	TRBJ2-1	TRBD2
TGCGCCAGCAGCCAAGGACTAGCGCTCACCGGGGAGCTGTTTTTT	CASSQGLALTGELFF	.	TRBV4-1	TRBJ2-2	TRBD2
TGTGCCAGCAGCTACAGGACTCGGGTCGACAGGGGTGAGGAAAAACTGTTTTTT	CASSYRTRVDRGEEKLFF	.	TRBV7-9	TRBJ1-4	TRBD1
TGCGCCAGCAGCTTCGGTGATTCAGCCTACGAGCAGTACTTC	CASSFGDSAYEQYF	few	TRBV5-1	TRBJ2-7	.
TGCAGTGTACGTGAAGGCTACACCTTC	CSVREGYTF	few	TRBV20-1	TRBJ1-2	.
TGCGCCAGCAGCCAAAGTTCGCCAGGCACAGATACGCAGTATTTT	CASSQSSPGTDTQYF	.	TRBV4-1	TRBJ2-3	.
TGTGCCAGCCTGGAAGGTGGTAAGGTAGAGACCCAGTACTTC	CASLEGGKVETQYF	.	TRBV27	TRBJ2-5	.
TGTGCCAGCAAGTCCGGGACAGGGTTTCACGAGCAGTACTTC	CASKSGTGFHEQYF	.	TRBV7-8	TRBJ2-7	TRBD1